This T cell receptor (beta chain) was recovered during a study of patients and donors after allogeneic stem cell transplantation. This CDR3 contains 14 residues. Concerning this clonotype: An end of the junction differs from the germline gene, which may be a read error.

MiXCR, applied by TCRdb to the RT-PCR reads, yields one record per CDR3 protein. Found here are about 150,000 distinct CDR3 sequences, about 40% of them singletons; the top ten hold roughly 50%. This rearrangement joins TRBV12-3 or TRBV12-4 to TRBJ1-2; D is unresolved. This receptor was obtained from a human donor who was either an allogeneic HSCT recipient or a stem cell or donor lymphocyte infusion donor (not recorded which). It is not recorded whose cells these are; they may come from a transplant donor. The sample comprised blood, either unsorted or a sorted T cell fraction (not recorded which). The CDR3 sequence is CVSSRDGPNYGYTF. The DNA for the CDR3 is TGTGTCAGCAGTAGAGACGGGCCTAACTATGGCTACACCTTC.